The next 13 T cell receptor beta chains were all read from a single sample in a study of technical replicates of blood from a few donors. TCRdb keeps only in-frame clones here, not all; method: immunoSEQ multiplex PCR. The repertoire holds around 70,000 clones, approximately 96% seen once, with about 0.4% in the top ten. Sequenced sample: T cells isolated from PBMCs. The receptors originated from a human donor in good health.

The chain combines TRBV25-1 with TRBJ2-1; D is unclear. Trimming took 0 bases from V and 6 from J, leaving 6 bases between them. CDR3 size: 13 residues. CDR1 MGHDK and CDR2 SYGVNS come from the germline V gene. CDR3 residues: CASSEYGLNEQFF. The CDR3 nucleotides are TGTGCCAGCAGTGAATATGGGCTCAATGAGCAGTTCTTC.

The rearrangement links TRBV10-1 to TRBJ2-7, with no clear D. The V and J ends lost 5 bases and 2 bases respectively, with 10 bases between them. CDR3 size: 13 residues. Germline V gene sequence: CDR1 WNHNN, CDR2 SYGVQD (reference sequence). The CDR3, as DNA: TGCGCCAGCAGTAAAATAGTGCCCTACGAGCAGTACTTC. Protein sequence: CASSKIVPYEQYF.

This chain uses TRBV10-2 with TRBJ2-1; 8 positions match TRBD2. The CDR3 totals 14 residues. Trimming removed 5 bases from V and 3 bases from J; junction bases left unmatched: 3. Germline V CDR1 and CDR2: WSHSY, SAAADI. The CDR3 sequence: CASSLAGLYNEQFF. The CDR3 bases are TGCGCCAGCAGTTTAGCGGGACTCTACAATGAGCAGTTCTTC.

V usage is TRBV19 and J usage is TRBJ2-7; no definite D call. CDR1 LNHDA and CDR2 SQIVND come from the germline V gene (reference sequence). This CDR3 is 13 amino acids long. V was cut by 4 bases and J by 2 bases, with 9 bases left in between. CDR3 loop: CASSRGETYEQYF. As DNA, the CDR3 is TGTGCCAGTAGTAGAGGAGAGACCTACGAGCAGTACTTC.

J is TRBJ2-7 and V is TRBV30, with D maybe TRBD1 (6 bases). CDR1 and CDR2 from the germline V gene are GTSNPN and SVGIG (reference sequence). CDR3 length equals 14 residues. The V gene lost 3 bases and the J gene lost 0 bases, with 12 bases spanning the gap. CDR3: CAWREDSHSYEQYF. DNA of the CDR3: TGTGCCTGGAGGGAGGACAGCCACTCCTACGAGCAGTACTTC.

This sequence joins TRBV6-5 and TRBJ1-2, with 9 bases identical to TRBD1. Germline V gene data show CDR1 as MNHEY and CDR2 as SVGAGI. The CDR3 has 15 residues. The V segment lost 6 bases and the J segment 7 bases; nucleotides outside the gene matches: 12. The CDR3 DNA reads as TGTGCCAGCAGCACACCATTACAGGGGGCGAGTGGCTACACCTTC. This codes for CASSTPLQGASGYTF.

The rearrangement joins TRBV11-3 to TRBJ2-1; TRBD2 matches 11 bases. After removal of 3 bases from V and 10 bases from J, the junction contained 2 bases not matched to a gene. Per germline, CDR1 SGHNT and CDR2 YENEEA. There are 13 residues in the CDR3. CDR3 sequence (DNA): TGTGCCAGCAGCTTTCTAGCGGGAGGAGAGCAGTTCTTC. This gives the protein CASSFLAGGEQFF.

The chain combines TRBV4-3 with TRBJ2-5; TRBD2 aligns across 7 bases. Germline V CDR1 and CDR2: LGHNA, YSLEER. The V and J ends lost 4 bases and 5 bases, in that order; junction bases with no gene match: 10. The CDR3 extends over 15 amino acids. The CDR3 coding sequence is TGCGCCAGCAGCCTCACCCCCGGGACTATGGAGACCCAGTACTTC. Translated: CASSLTPGTMETQYF.

V usage is TRBV7-2 and J usage is TRBJ2-5; a possible D gene is TRBD2 (8 bases). The CDR3 is 15 residues long. The V end was cut by 1 base, the J end by 7 bases, with 16 bases between. The V gene's germline CDR1 is SGHTA and CDR2 FQGNSA. CDR3 DNA sequence: TGTGCCAGCAGCTTAGAAAGCGGGAGACAGGGGACCCAGTACTTC. This codes for CASSLESGRQGTQYF. Filled out from reference TRBV7-2 and TRBJ2-5, the complete variable domain reads GAGVSQSPSNKVTEKGKDVELRCDPISGHTALYWYRQSLGQGLEFLIYFQGNSAPDKSGLPSDRFSAERTGGSVSTLTIQRTQQEDSAVYLCASSLESGRQGTQYFGPGTRLLVL.

This rearrangement joins TRBV25-1 to TRBJ2-3, with 12 bases aligning to TRBD2. Germline-derived CDR1 and CDR2 are MGHDK and SYGVNS. Germline trimming cut 1 base from V and 6 bases from J; bases unmatched to any gene: 8. The CDR3 spans 17 residues. This chain's CDR3 is CASSELGLAGGPDTQYF. Here the CDR3 DNA reads TGTGCCAGCAGTGAATTGGGGCTAGCGGGAGGGCCTGATACGCAGTATTTT.

The chain uses TRBV6-6 and TRBJ2-5; TRBD2 matches at 7 bases. The ends lost 6 bases at V and 5 bases at J; junction bases unmatched: 3. Germline V gene sequence: CDR1 MNHNY, CDR2 SVGAGI (reference sequence). This CDR3 is 12 amino acids long. Here the CDR3 DNA reads TGTGCCAGCAGACGGGGAGGGGAGACCCAGTACTTC. Translated, it gives CASRRGGETQYF.

This chain joins TRBV7-4 and TRBJ2-7, with D possibly TRBD1 on 5 matching bases. The V gene lost 6 bases and the J gene lost 4 bases, with 16 bases spanning the gap. This CDR3 is 14 amino acids long. Germline V gives CDR1 SGHVT, CDR2 SQSDAQ. In DNA form, the CDR3 reads TGTGCCAGCAGGGACGATTGGACACGGTACGAGCAGTACTTC. This translates into CASRDDWTRYEQYF.

The chain recombines TRBV9 with TRBJ2-3; 8 bases map to TRBD2. Germline V gives CDR1 SGDLS, CDR2 YYNGEE. The CDR3 consists of 15 residues. Unmatched junction bases numbered 6, after V lost 4 bases and J lost 2 bases. The CDR3 loop reads CASSKAGGITDTQYF. The CDR3 nucleotides are TGTGCCAGCAGCAAGGCGGGAGGAATCACAGATACGCAGTATTTT.